These T cell receptor beta chains were read from a single sample in a study of blood T cell repertoires in COVID-19. The method was immunoSEQ multiplex PCR; TCRdb's version includes in-frame clones alone and lacks a portion of them. The data contain about 47,000 clones, 82% of them singletons. What was sequenced was peripheral blood. The source is a human donor with acute or convalescent COVID-19. The donor label of this sample is uncertain. Both conserved end residues are part of each CDR3. Rows may omit the clone size; those that give it use once, few, many or a size class.

clone_size,cdr3_length,v_call,j_call,cdr3_aa
-,16,TRBV3-1/TRBV3-2,TRBJ1-1,CASSQSSSGGVTEAFF
-,16,TRBV7-2,TRBJ2-6,CASSFPTGLGANVLTF
-,11,TRBV20-1,TRBJ2-7,CSARSSAKQYF
few,15,TRBV29-1,TRBJ2-2,CSVISSGRSTGELFF
few,14,TRBV28,TRBJ1-1,CASRIQGLNTEAFF
-,13,TRBV29-1,TRBJ1-1,CSVGRGANTEAFF
-,12,TRBV28,TRBJ2-7,CASSSPPGEQYF
-,17,TRBV11-3,TRBJ1-1,CASSLVGGEGSNTEAFF
-,16,TRBV5-4,TRBJ2-4,CASSLGGDLAKNIQYF
-,14,TRBV5-5,TRBJ2-2,CASSLPVNTGELFF
-,13,TRBV10-3,TRBJ2-5,CATTGTGAETQYF
-,22,TRBV5-1,TRBJ1-2,CASSFITRTGGGGNPSFYGYTF
-,15,TRBV3-1/TRBV3-2,TRBJ1-2,CASSQAGTGHSGYTF
-,16,TRBV7-8,TRBJ2-7,CASSLAGGPSSYEQYF
-,17,TRBV3-1/TRBV3-2,TRBJ2-7,CASSHRSSDWERVEQYF
-,17,TRBV3-1/TRBV3-2,TRBJ2-2,CASSRTLAGGQGGELFF
-,13,TRBV5-4,TRBJ1-2,CASSPDRARGYTF
-,15,TRBV28,TRBJ2-4,CASSDMTEAKNIQYF
-,18,TRBV14,TRBJ2-7,CASSQGKIGQEFFYEQYF
-,13,TRBV19,TRBJ2-5,CASGIRRQEAQYF
-,18,TRBV6-2/TRBV6-3,TRBJ2-1,CASTPRGASGSSYNEQFF
-,13,TRBV27,TRBJ1-2,CASSTTGAYGYTF
-,15,TRBV19,TRBJ1-1,CASSIVRQGNTEAFF
many,12,TRBV12-3/TRBV12-4,TRBJ1-2,CASSPDRNGYTF
few,14,TRBV15,TRBJ2-5,CATSRRGGGETQYF
-,13,TRBV2,TRBJ2-4,CASSGGRNNIQYF
-,15,TRBV19,TRBJ1-3,CASSRQGLSGNTIYF
-,15,TRBV6-2/TRBV6-3,TRBJ1-2,CASSDPLAGKFGYTF
-,15,TRBV27,TRBJ1-5,CASRRGTEPNQPQHF
-,13,TRBV28,TRBJ1-4,CASQGTIGEKLFF
-,16,TRBV19,TRBJ2-5,CASTPGPTGGAKTQYF
-,11,TRBV6-5,TRBJ1-1,CASSLRGEAFF
-,15,TRBV6-1,TRBJ1-5,CASSDIQGAAQPQHF
-,14,TRBV15,TRBJ2-1,CATIAGTQRDEQFF
-,15,TRBV18,TRBJ1-3,CASSLRGDSGNTIYF
-,17,TRBV9,TRBJ2-2,CASSPSRGWKSTGELFF
-,19,TRBV24-1,TRBJ1-5,CATSDGLSGGTGGDQPQHF
-,13,TRBV7-9,TRBJ1-2,CASSLMAGGGYTF
-,16,TRBV2,TRBJ1-2,CASLRDRTDLGYGYTF
-,15,TRBV19,TRBJ1-5,CASSIGGTGVQPQHF
-,13,TRBV2,TRBJ1-2,CASSPGGPYGYTF
-,15,TRBV30,TRBJ1-4,CAWRRAQGPNEKLFF
-,14,TRBV11-3,TRBJ1-2,CASSLGYKEVGYTF
-,15,TRBV13,TRBJ1-1,CASSFGGHWNTEAFF
-,13,TRBV2,TRBJ1-4,CASNGGLNEKLFF
-,15,TRBV11-3,TRBJ2-7,CASSFQGGSSYEQYF
-,15,TRBV7-8,TRBJ1-5,CASSLTGGEYQPQHF
-,13,TRBV2,TRBJ1-2,CASSAGQNYGYTF
-,13,TRBV7-9,TRBJ1-2,CASSQTGEDGYTF
-,16,TRBV7-6,TRBJ2-3,CASSSIGGLAPDTQYF
-,15,TRBV9,TRBJ2-2,CASSVSGGNTGELFF
-,14,TRBV11-3,TRBJ1-5,CASSSVYSNQPQHF
-,16,TRBV27,TRBJ2-7,CASSSVPGGGSYEQYF
-,16,TRBV4-1,TRBJ1-2,CASSQPLHRAYDGYTF
-,16,TRBV7-8,TRBJ2-1,CASSLEVLAGDHEQFF